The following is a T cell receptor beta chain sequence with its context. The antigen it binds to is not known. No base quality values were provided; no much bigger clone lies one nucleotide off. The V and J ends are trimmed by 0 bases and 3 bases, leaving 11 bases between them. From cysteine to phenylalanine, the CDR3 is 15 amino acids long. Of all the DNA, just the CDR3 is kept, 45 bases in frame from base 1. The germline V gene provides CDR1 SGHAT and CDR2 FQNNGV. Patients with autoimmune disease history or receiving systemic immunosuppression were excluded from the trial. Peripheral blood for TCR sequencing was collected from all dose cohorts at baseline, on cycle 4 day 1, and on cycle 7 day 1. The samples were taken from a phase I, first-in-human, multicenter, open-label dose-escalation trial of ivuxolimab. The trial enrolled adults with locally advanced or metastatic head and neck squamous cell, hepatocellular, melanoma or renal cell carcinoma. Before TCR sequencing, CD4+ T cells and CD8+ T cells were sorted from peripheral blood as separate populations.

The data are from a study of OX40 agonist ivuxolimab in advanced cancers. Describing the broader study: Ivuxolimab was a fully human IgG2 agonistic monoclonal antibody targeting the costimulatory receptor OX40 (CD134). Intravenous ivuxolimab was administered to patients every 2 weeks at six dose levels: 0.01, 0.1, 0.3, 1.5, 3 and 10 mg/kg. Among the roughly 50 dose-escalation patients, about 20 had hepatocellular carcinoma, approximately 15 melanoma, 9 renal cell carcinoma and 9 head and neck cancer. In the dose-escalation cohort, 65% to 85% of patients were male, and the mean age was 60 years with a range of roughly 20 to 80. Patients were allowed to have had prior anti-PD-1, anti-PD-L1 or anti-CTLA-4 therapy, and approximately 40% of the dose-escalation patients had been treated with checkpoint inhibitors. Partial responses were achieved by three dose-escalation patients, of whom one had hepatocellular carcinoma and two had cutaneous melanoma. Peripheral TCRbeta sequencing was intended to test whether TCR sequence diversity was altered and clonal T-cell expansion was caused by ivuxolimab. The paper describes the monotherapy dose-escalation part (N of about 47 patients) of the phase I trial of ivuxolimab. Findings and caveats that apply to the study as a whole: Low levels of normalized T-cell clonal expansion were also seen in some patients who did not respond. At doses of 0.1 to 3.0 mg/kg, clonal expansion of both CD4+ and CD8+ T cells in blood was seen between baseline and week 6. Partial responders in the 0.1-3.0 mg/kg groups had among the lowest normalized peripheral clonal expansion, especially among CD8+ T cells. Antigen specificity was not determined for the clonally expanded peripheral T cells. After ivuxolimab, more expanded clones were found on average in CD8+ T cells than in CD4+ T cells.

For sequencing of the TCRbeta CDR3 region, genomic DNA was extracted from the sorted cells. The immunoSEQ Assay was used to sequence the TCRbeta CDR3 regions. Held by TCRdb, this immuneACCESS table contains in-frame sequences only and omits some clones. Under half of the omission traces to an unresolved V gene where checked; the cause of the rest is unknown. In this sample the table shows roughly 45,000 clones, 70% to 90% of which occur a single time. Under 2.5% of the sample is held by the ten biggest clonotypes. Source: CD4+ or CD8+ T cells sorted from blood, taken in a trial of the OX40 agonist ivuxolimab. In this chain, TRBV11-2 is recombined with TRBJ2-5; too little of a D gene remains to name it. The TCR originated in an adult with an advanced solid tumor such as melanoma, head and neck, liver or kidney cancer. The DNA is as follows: TGTGCCAGCAGCTTAGATCCCGGACCGAAAGAGACCCAGTACTTC. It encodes CASSLDPGPKETQYF. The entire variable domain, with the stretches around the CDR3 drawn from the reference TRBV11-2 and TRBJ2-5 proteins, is EAGVAQSPRYKIIEKRQSVAFWCNPISGHATLYWYQQILGQGPKLLIQFQNNGVVDDSQLPKDRFSAERLKGVDSTLKIQPAKLEDSAVYLCASSLDPGPKETQYFGPGTRLLVL.